This T cell receptor beta chain was captured by sequencing in a study of blood T cell repertoires in COVID-19. The overall study: Samples came from the United States, Italy and Spain, spanning acute and convalescent COVID-19.

Unmatched junction bases numbered 5, after V lost 4 bases and J lost 8 bases. This CDR3 has 13 residues. Germline assignment: CDR1 MGHDK and CDR2 SYGVNS. In the source study's methods: Reference gene primer amplification gave estimated nucleated cell counts. Clones were sequenced by immunoSEQ multiplex PCR, and TCRdb holds only the in-frame ones, with some missing. V and J calls and clone size come straight from that table; D and trimming were deduced from the DNA. The sample gives about 410,000 clones, around 89% of which show up once; less than 2% is in the top ten. Enrollment of patients from Seattle took place during active infection, with longitudinal follow-up.

Sequencing was carried out using peripheral blood. The receptor was isolated from a middle-aged woman with COVID-19, enrolled during active disease. The rearrangement links TRBV25-1 to TRBJ1-2; 9 bases match TRBD1. The CDR3 here is CASSVLGTGGYTF. The CDR3 DNA reads TGTGCCAGCAGTGTTCTCGGGACAGGGGGCTACACCTTC.